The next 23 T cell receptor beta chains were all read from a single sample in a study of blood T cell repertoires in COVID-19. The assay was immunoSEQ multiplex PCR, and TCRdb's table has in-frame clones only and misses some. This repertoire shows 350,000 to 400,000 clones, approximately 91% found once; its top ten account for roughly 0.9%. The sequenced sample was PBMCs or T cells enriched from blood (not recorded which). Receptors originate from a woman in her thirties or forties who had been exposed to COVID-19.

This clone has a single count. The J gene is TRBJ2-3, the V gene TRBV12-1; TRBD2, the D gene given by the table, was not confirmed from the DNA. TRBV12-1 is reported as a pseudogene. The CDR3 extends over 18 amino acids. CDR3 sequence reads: CASSLTRQKADRTDTQYF. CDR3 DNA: TGTGCCAGCAGCTTAACGAGACAAAAAGCGGACCGCACAGATACGCAGTATTTT.

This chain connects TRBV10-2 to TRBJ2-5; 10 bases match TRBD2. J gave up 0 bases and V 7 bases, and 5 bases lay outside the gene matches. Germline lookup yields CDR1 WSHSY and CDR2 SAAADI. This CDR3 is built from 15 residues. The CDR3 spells CASKGLARNQETQYF. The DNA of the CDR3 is TGCGCCAGCAAGGGACTAGCGAGGAACCAAGAGACCCAGTACTTC.

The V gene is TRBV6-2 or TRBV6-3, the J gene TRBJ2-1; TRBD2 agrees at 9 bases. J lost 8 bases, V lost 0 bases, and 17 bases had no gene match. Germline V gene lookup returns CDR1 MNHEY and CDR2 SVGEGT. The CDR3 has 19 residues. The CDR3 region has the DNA TGTGCCAGCAGTTACTCCGGCGGAGGCGGGAGGGTAATTTCTGATGAGCAGTTCTTC. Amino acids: CASSYSGGGGRVISDEQFF.

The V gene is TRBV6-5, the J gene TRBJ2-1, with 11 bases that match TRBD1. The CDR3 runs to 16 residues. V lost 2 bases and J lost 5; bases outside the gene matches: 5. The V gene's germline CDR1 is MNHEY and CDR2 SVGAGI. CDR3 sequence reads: CASSYPGQGAHNEQFF. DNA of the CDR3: TGTGCCAGCAGTTACCCTGGACAGGGGGCTCACAATGAGCAGTTCTTC.

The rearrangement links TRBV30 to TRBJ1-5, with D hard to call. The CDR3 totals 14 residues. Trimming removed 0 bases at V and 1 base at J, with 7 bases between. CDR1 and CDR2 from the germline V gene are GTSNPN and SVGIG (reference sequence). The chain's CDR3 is CAWSVYRSNQPQHF. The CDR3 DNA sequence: TGTGCCTGGAGTGTATATCGGAGCAATCAGCCCCAGCATTTT.

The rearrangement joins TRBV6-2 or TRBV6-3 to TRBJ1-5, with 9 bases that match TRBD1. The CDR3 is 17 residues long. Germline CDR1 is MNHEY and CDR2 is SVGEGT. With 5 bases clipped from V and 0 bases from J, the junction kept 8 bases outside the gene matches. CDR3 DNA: TGTGCCAGCAGTCCCGGGACAGGGCCGTATAGCAATCAGCCCCAGCATTTT. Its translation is CASSPGTGPYSNQPQHF.

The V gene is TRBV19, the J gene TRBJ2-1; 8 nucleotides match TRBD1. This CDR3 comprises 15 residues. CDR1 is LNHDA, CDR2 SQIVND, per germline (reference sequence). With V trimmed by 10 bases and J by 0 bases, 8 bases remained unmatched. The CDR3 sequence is CATQTDRASYNEQFF. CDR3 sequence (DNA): TGTGCCACCCAGACGGACAGGGCCTCCTACAATGAGCAGTTCTTC.

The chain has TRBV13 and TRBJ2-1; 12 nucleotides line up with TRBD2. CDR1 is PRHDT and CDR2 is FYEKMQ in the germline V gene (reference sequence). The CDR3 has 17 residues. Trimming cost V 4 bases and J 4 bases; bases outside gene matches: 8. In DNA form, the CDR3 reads TGTGCCAGCAGCTACCGGACTAGCGGGGCGATATACAATGAGCAGTTCTTC. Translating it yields CASSYRTSGAIYNEQFF.

CDR3 in amino acids: CASSEGAAGNSPLHF. The DNA for the CDR3 is TGTGCCAGCAGTGAGGGGGCAGCAGGTAATTCACCCCTCCACTTT. This chain links TRBV7-9 with TRBJ1-6; 7 bases fit TRBD1. The CDR3 consists of 15 residues. Trimming at V came to 6 bases and at J to 6 bases, leaving 8 bases not matched to a gene. Germline CDR1 and CDR2: SEHNR and FQNEAQ (reference sequence).

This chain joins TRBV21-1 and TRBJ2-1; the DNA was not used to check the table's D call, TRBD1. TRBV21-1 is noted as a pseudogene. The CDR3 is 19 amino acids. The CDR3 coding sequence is TGTGCCAGCAGCAAAGGAGGGGGAAGGGGCCCAAGCTCCTACAATGAGCAGTTCTTC. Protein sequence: CASSKGGGRGPSSYNEQFF.

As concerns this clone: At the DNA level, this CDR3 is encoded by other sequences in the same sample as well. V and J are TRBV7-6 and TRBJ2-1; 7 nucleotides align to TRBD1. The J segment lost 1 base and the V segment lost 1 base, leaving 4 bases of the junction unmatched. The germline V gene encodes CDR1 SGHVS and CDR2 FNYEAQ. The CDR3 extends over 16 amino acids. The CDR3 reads CASSLGAGGSYNEQFF. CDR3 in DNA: TGTGCCAGCAGCTTAGGGGCAGGGGGATCCTACAATGAGCAGTTCTTC.

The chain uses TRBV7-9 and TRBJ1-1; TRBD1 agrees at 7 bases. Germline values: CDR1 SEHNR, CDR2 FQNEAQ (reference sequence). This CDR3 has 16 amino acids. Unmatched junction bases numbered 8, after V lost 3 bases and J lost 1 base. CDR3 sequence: CASSFGARGSNTEAFF. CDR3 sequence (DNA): TGTGCCAGCAGCTTTGGGGCCAGGGGGTCGAACACTGAAGCTTTCTTT. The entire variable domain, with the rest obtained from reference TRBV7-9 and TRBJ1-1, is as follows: DTGVSQNPRHKITKRGQNVTFRCDPISEHNRLYWYRQTLGQGPEFLTYFQNEAQLEKSRLLSDRFSAERPKGSFSTLEIQRTEQGDSAMYLCASSFGARGSNTEAFFGQGTRLTVV.

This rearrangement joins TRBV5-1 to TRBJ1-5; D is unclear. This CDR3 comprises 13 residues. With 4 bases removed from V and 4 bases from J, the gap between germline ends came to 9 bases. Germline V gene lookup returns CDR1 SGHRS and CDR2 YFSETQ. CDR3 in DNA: TGCGCCAGCAGCCCAGCGTGGAATCAGCCCCAGCATTTT. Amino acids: CASSPAWNQPQHF.

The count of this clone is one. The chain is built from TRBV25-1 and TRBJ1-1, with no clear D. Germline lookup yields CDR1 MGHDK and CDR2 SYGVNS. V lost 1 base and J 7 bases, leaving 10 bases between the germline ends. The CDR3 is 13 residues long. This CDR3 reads CASSEFIAGEAFF. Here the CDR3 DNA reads TGTGCCAGCAGTGAATTTATTGCCGGTGAAGCTTTCTTT.

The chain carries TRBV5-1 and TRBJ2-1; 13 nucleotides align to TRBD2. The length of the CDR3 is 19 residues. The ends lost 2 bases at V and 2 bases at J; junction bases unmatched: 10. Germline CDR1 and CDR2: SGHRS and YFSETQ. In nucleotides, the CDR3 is TGCGCCAGCAGCTTCGGGTTACTAGCGGGAGGGCCGCCCTACAATGAGCAGTTCTTC. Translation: CASSFGLLAGGPPYNEQFF. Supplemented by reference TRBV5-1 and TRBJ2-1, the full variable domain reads KAGVTQTPRYLIKTRGQQVTLSCSPISGHRSVSWYQQTPGQGLQFLFEYFSETQRNKGNFPGRFSGRQFSNSRSEMNVSTLELGDSALYLCASSFGLLAGGPPYNEQFFGPGTRLTVL.

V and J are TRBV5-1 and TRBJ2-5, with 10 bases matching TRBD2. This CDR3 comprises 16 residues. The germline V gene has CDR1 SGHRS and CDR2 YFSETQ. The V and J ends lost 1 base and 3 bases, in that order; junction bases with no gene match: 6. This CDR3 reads CASSLFASGGEETQYF. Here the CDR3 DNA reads TGCGCCAGCAGCTTGTTCGCTAGCGGGGGTGAAGAGACCCAGTACTTC.

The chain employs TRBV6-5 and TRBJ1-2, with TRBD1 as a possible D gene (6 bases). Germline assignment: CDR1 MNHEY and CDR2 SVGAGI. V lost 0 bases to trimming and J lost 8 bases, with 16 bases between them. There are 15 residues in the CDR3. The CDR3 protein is CASSYSGQGSRGYTF. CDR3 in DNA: TGTGCCAGCAGTTACTCGGGGCAGGGGAGTAGAGGCTACACCTTC.

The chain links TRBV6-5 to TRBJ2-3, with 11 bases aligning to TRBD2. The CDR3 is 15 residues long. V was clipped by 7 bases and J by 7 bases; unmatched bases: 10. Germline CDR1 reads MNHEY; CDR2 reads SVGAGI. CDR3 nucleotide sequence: TGTGCCAGCACTTCCCCGGGACTAGCGGACTATACGCAGTATTTT. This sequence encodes CASTSPGLADYTQYF.

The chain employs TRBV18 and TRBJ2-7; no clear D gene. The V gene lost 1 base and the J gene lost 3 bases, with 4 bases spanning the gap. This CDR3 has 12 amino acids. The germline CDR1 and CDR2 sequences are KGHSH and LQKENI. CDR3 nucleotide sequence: TGTGCCAGCTCACCACAGCTCTACGAGCAGTACTTC. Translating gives CASSPQLYEQYF.

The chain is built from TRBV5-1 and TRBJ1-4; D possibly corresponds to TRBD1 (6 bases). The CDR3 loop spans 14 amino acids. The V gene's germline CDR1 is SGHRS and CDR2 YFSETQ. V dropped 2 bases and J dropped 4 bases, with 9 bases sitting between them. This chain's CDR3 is CASSFGQFNEKLFF. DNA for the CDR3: TGCGCCAGCAGCTTCGGACAGTTTAATGAAAAACTGTTTTTT.

CDR3 residues: CASSQRTGTNYGYTF. The CDR3 DNA sequence: TGTGCCAGCAGCCAGAGGACAGGCACTAACTATGGCTACACCTTC. This chain joins TRBV13 and TRBJ1-2; 7 bases align to TRBD1. CDR1 and CDR2 (germline): PRHDT, FYEKMQ (reference sequence). The V and J ends lost 5 bases and 0 bases, in that order; junction bases with no gene match: 6. The CDR3 is made up of 15 amino acids.

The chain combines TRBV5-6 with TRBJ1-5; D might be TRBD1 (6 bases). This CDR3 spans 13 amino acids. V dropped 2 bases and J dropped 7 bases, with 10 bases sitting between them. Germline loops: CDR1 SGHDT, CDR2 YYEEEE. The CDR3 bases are TGTGCCAGCAGCTTAGCCAGGGGCCAGCCCCAGCATTTT. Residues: CASSLARGQPQHF.

In DNA, the CDR3 is TGTGCCAGCAGCCTACTAGCGGGAGGGAGCTCCTACAATGAGCAGTTCTTC. Amino acids: CASSLLAGGSSYNEQFF. J is TRBJ2-1 and V is TRBV6-4; 13 bases are shared with TRBD2. The CDR3 runs 17 residues. J was trimmed by 0 bases and V by 6 bases; bases with no gene match: 5. CDR1 is MRHNA and CDR2 is SNTAGT in the germline V gene.